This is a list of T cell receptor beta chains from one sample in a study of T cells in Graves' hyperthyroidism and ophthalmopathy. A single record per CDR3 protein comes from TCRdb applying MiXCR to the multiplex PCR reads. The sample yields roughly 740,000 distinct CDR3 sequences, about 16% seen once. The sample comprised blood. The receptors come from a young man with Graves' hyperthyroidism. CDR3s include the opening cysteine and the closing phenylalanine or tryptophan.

cdr3_aa: CASSSTGKWYEQYF
v_call: TRBV7-2
j_call: TRBJ2-7

cdr3_aa: CASIPQRSNYNEQFF
v_call: TRBV2
j_call: TRBJ2-1

cdr3_aa: CASSSVSSGGGGYTF
v_call: TRBV7-9
j_call: TRBJ1-2

cdr3_aa: CASSPPERGYNEQFF
v_call: TRBV18
j_call: TRBJ2-1

cdr3_aa: CASTMTGDGEKLFF
v_call: TRBV2
j_call: TRBJ1-4

cdr3_aa: CASSFDGTGGDEQYF
v_call: TRBV7-9
j_call: TRBJ2-7

cdr3_aa: CASSHSLADRDSPLHF
v_call: TRBV28
j_call: TRBJ1-6

cdr3_aa: CASSPKVSSYEQYF
v_call: TRBV7-6
j_call: TRBJ2-7

cdr3_aa: CASSLFQGAFGYTF
v_call: TRBV28
j_call: TRBJ1-2

cdr3_aa: CASSSGRGGTYGYTF
v_call: TRBV5-8
j_call: TRBJ1-2

cdr3_aa: CASSRRGGYNEQFF
v_call: TRBV7-2
j_call: TRBJ2-1

cdr3_aa: CASSGRGQGGNEQFF
v_call: TRBV4-1
j_call: TRBJ2-1

cdr3_aa: CASIRTSGHEQYF
v_call: TRBV28
j_call: TRBJ2-7

cdr3_aa: CAIRTDFEQFF
v_call: TRBV10-3
j_call: TRBJ2-1

cdr3_aa: CSARGRTGNANEQFF
v_call: TRBV20-1
j_call: TRBJ2-1

cdr3_aa: CATLSDSTQETQYF
v_call: TRBV10-3
j_call: TRBJ2-5

cdr3_aa: CASSLTASNQPQHF
v_call: TRBV28
j_call: TRBJ1-5

cdr3_aa: CASRTAGGTYEQYF
v_call: TRBV6-2/TRBV6-3
j_call: TRBJ2-7

cdr3_aa: CASTWDRASNQPQHF
v_call: TRBV12-3/TRBV12-4
j_call: TRBJ1-5

cdr3_aa: CASSFDRLSSYNEQFF
v_call: TRBV5-1
j_call: TRBJ2-1

cdr3_aa: CASSMRTGDNSPLHF
v_call: TRBV2
j_call: TRBJ1-6

cdr3_aa: CASSQRRGATQLTDTQYF
v_call: TRBV3-1
j_call: TRBJ2-3

cdr3_aa: CASSYSVGDGDTQYF
v_call: TRBV7-8
j_call: TRBJ2-3

cdr3_aa: CSAREARTSGMTDTQYF
v_call: TRBV20-1
j_call: TRBJ2-3

cdr3_aa: CASSYGQGSVTEAFF
v_call: TRBV4-1
j_call: TRBJ1-1

cdr3_aa: CASSELTDPNTEAFF
v_call: TRBV6-1
j_call: TRBJ1-1

cdr3_aa: CASSPWTGLYEQFF
v_call: TRBV27
j_call: TRBJ2-1

cdr3_aa: CASRSGTSTDTQYF
v_call: TRBV28
j_call: TRBJ2-3

cdr3_aa: CAWNRGLDHYEQYF
v_call: TRBV30
j_call: TRBJ2-7

cdr3_aa: CAISEQGETQYF
v_call: TRBV10-3
j_call: TRBJ2-5

cdr3_aa: CASSLRADTQYF
v_call: TRBV7-2
j_call: TRBJ2-3

cdr3_aa: CASSPAGQSFYNEQFF
v_call: TRBV12-3/TRBV12-4
j_call: TRBJ2-1

cdr3_aa: CASSDMGGYEQYF
v_call: TRBV25-1
j_call: TRBJ2-7

cdr3_aa: CASSWGGLAYNEQFF
v_call: TRBV12-3/TRBV12-4
j_call: TRBJ2-1

cdr3_aa: CASRGEETQYF
v_call: TRBV7-9
j_call: TRBJ2-5

cdr3_aa: CASYSFYNEKLFF
v_call: TRBV27
j_call: TRBJ1-4

cdr3_aa: CASSDQTGSSTMSEQYF
v_call: TRBV9
j_call: TRBJ2-7

cdr3_aa: CASSLFRRDRASYEQYF
v_call: TRBV28
j_call: TRBJ2-7

cdr3_aa: CATSDSGGESTDTQYF
v_call: TRBV24-1
j_call: TRBJ2-3

cdr3_aa: CAWSVPGRGRYNEQFF
v_call: TRBV30
j_call: TRBJ2-1

cdr3_aa: CASSLALASPRNIQYF
v_call: TRBV7-2
j_call: TRBJ2-4

cdr3_aa: CASSFTGGGYEQYF
v_call: TRBV28
j_call: TRBJ2-7

cdr3_aa: CASSLTHSPLHF
v_call: TRBV7-9
j_call: TRBJ1-6

cdr3_aa: CASSSVRTRSEQFF
v_call: TRBV7-6
j_call: TRBJ2-1

cdr3_aa: CASSPRWQRSGANVLTF
v_call: TRBV6-1
j_call: TRBJ2-6

cdr3_aa: CASSQGLAGNLAKNIQYF
v_call: TRBV4-3
j_call: TRBJ2-4

cdr3_aa: CASTTGVESSYEQYF
v_call: TRBV7-9
j_call: TRBJ2-7

cdr3_aa: CASRKSGTRNIGELFF
v_call: TRBV11-2
j_call: TRBJ2-2

cdr3_aa: CASSLGGRQYEQYF
v_call: TRBV7-9
j_call: TRBJ2-7

cdr3_aa: CASSYSIPLGGTSGNQETQYF
v_call: TRBV6-5
j_call: TRBJ2-5

cdr3_aa: CASSLSVGNEQFF
v_call: TRBV11-2
j_call: TRBJ2-1

cdr3_aa: CASSTPRRASPEQFF
v_call: TRBV6-1
j_call: TRBJ2-1

cdr3_aa: CASSQDRLSHGYF
v_call: TRBV4-3
j_call: TRBJ2-3